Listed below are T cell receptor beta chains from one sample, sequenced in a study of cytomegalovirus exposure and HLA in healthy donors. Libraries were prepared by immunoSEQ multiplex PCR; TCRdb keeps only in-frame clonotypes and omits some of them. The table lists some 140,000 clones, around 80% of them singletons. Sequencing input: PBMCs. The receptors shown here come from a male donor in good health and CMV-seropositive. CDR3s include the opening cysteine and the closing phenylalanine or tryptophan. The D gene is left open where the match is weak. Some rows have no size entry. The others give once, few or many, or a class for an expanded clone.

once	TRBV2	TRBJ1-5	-	CASSDRRGLGQPQHF	TGTGCCAGCAGTGATCGCAGGGGACTAGGTCAGCCCCAGCATTTT
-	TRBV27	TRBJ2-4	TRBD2	CATPLRAGGAKNIQYF	TGTGCCACCCCGTTGAGGGCGGGAGGAGCCAAAAACATTCAGTACTTC
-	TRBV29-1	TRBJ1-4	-	CSASLQGLANEKLFF	TGCAGCGCATCCCTACAGGGTTTAGCTAATGAAAAACTGTTTTTT
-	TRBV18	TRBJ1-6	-	CASSPNPRSNWDNSPLHF	TGTGCCAGCTCACCGAACCCGAGGTCAAACTGGGATAATTCACCCCTCCACTTT
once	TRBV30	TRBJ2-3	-	CAWSGSLSTDTQYF	TGTGCCTGGAGTGGTAGTCTCAGCACAGATACGCAGTATTTT
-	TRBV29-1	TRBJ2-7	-	CSASGLTSYEQYF	TGCAGCGCCTCAGGCCTGACCTCCTACGAGCAGTACTTC
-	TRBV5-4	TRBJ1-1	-	CASSTSYREIKAFF	TGTGCCAGCAGCACTAGTTACAGGGAGATCAAAGCTTTCTTT
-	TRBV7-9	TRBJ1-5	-	CSSSSPGQSNQPQHF	TGTTCCAGCAGCTCGCCCGGACAGAGCAATCAGCCCCAGCATTTT
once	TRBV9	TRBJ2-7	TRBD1	CASSRTRDRDYEQYF	TGTGCCAGCAGCAGAACCCGGGACAGGGACTACGAGCAGTACTTC
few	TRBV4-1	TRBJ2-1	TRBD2	CASSQGLATSGYNEQFF	TGCGCCAGCAGCCAAGGTTTAGCGACTAGCGGTTACAATGAGCAGTTCTTC
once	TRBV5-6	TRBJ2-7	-	CASSLDYRGLNEQYF	TGTGCCAGCAGCTTGGATTATCGGGGGTTAAACGAGCAGTACTTC